A selection of T cell receptor beta chains follows, all from one sample in a study of cytomegalovirus exposure and HLA in healthy donors. Assay used: immunoSEQ multiplex PCR; TCRdb lists only in-frame clones, some missing. The data show 150,000 to 200,000 clones, with about 80% seen just once and around 1.9% held by the top ten. The sample taken for sequencing was PBMCs. The receptors originated from a woman younger than 35 in good health and CMV-seropositive. Both conserved end residues are part of each CDR3. D genes are given only for firm matches. Clone size appears in some rows only: once, few, many, or a class for an expanded clone.

D: TRBD1
V: TRBV5-1
size: once
length: 14
J: TRBJ1-2
DNA: TGCGCCAGCAGCGCCTATACAGGGGACTATGGCTACACCTTC
CDR3: CASSAYTGDYGYTF

D: .
V: TRBV30
size: .
length: 12
J: TRBJ1-1
DNA: TGTGCCTGGGGGGCAGGGGACACTGAAGCTTTCTTT
CDR3: CAWGAGDTEAFF

D: TRBD2
V: TRBV5-4
size: once
length: 17
J: TRBJ2-3
DNA: TGTGCCAGCAGCCCCTATAGCGGGGGGACCTTGGGTGATACGCAGTATTTT
CDR3: CASSPYSGGTLGDTQYF

D: TRBD2
V: TRBV5-6
size: .
length: 16
J: TRBJ2-1
DNA: TGTGCCAGCAGCACTCTTAGCGGGGGGGCCTACAATGAGCAGTTCTTC
CDR3: CASSTLSGGAYNEQFF

D: .
V: TRBV20-1
size: .
length: 11
J: TRBJ2-1
DNA: TGCAGTAGGGGGTCGTCGAATGAGCAGTTCTTC
CDR3: CSRGSSNEQFF

D: .
V: TRBV13
size: .
length: 15
J: TRBJ1-2
DNA: TGTGCCAGCAGCCGATACAGGGCCCCAAACTATGGCTACACCTTC
CDR3: CASSRYRAPNYGYTF

D: TRBD1
V: TRBV27
size: .
length: 14
J: TRBJ2-5
DNA: TGTGCCAGCGGGCCTGACAGGGTACGGGAGACCCAGTACTTC
CDR3: CASGPDRVRETQYF

D: .
V: TRBV29-1
size: .
length: 14
J: TRBJ1-6
DNA: TGCAGCATCCAATTTGGACAGAGAAATTCACCCCTCCACTTT
CDR3: CSIQFGQRNSPLHF

D: TRBD1
V: TRBV6-5
size: once
length: 13
J: TRBJ2-2
DNA: TGTGCCAGCAGTTTACAGGGGTCCGGGGAGCTGTTTTTT
CDR3: CASSLQGSGELFF

D: .
V: TRBV4-1
size: .
length: 13
J: TRBJ2-5
DNA: TGCGCCAGCAGCCAGGGGGCCTTAGAGACCCAGTACTTC
CDR3: CASSQGALETQYF

D: .
V: TRBV5-1
size: .
length: 15
J: TRBJ1-2
DNA: TGCGCCAGCAGCGCCCTGGAAGGCGGGCGGGGTGGCTACACCTTC
CDR3: CASSALEGGRGGYTF

D: .
V: TRBV5-4
size: .
length: 12
J: TRBJ2-2
DNA: TGTGCCAGCAGCGCTTACGGCGGGGAGCTGTTTTTT
CDR3: CASSAYGGELFF

D: .
V: TRBV7-9
size: .
length: 15
J: TRBJ1-2
DNA: TGTGCCAGCAGCCAAACTGACAGACAGGCACTGGGCTACACCTTC
CDR3: CASSQTDRQALGYTF

D: TRBD2
V: TRBV7-2
size: few
length: 15
J: TRBJ2-5
DNA: TGTGCCAGCAGCTGGTCGACTAGCGGGGCGGAGACCCAGTACTTC
CDR3: CASSWSTSGAETQYF

D: .
V: TRBV29-1
size: .
length: 13
J: TRBJ2-5
DNA: TGCAGCGTTGAAGGGTCCGGGGGAGAGACCCAGTACTTC
CDR3: CSVEGSGGETQYF

D: .
V: TRBV4-2
size: once
length: 14
J: TRBJ2-1
DNA: TGTGCCAGCAGCCAAGATAGGGCTAGCGAGTTACAGTTCTTC
CDR3: CASSQDRASELQFF

D: .
V: TRBV27
size: .
length: 13
J: TRBJ1-1
DNA: TGTGCCAGCAGTATGACTCAAGGCACTGAAGCTTTCTTT
CDR3: CASSMTQGTEAFF

D: .
V: TRBV7-2
size: .
length: 16
J: TRBJ1-6
DNA: TGTGCCAGCAGCCAACTCGGCGGCCAGGGGTATTCACCCCTCCACTTT
CDR3: CASSQLGGQGYSPLHF

D: TRBD1
V: TRBV5-5
size: .
length: 15
J: TRBJ1-2
DNA: TGTGCCAGCAGCCCCCGGGACAGACCTAACTATGGCTACACCTTC
CDR3: CASSPRDRPNYGYTF

D: .
V: TRBV30
size: once
length: 13
J: TRBJ2-1
DNA: TGTGCCTGGAGTGTACCCTCTGGGCTTAGTGAGTTCTTC
CDR3: CAWSVPSGLSEFF

D: .
V: TRBV11-3
size: .
length: 14
J: TRBJ2-2
DNA: TGTGCCAGCAGCTTAGTTACTGGGCACGGGGAGCTGTTTTTT
CDR3: CASSLVTGHGELFF

D: .
V: TRBV5-6
size: .
length: 13
J: TRBJ2-5
DNA: TGTGCCAGCAGCTTGTCCAATCAGGAGACCCAGTACTTC
CDR3: CASSLSNQETQYF

D: TRBD2
V: TRBV6-4
size: .
length: 16
J: TRBJ2-1
DNA: TGTGCCAGCAGTGAGGTTAGGGCGGGGGGGCCATGTGAGCAGTTCTTC
CDR3: CASSEVRAGGPCEQFF

D: TRBD2
V: TRBV4-2
size: .
length: 15
J: TRBJ2-1
DNA: TGTGCCAGCAGCCACCAACTGGGACTATCGAATGAGCAGTTCTTC
CDR3: CASSHQLGLSNEQFF

D: .
V: TRBV7-2
size: few
length: 15
J: TRBJ2-5
DNA: TGTGCCAGCAGCTTAGGGGGCTGGCGGAAAGAGACCCAGTACTTC
CDR3: CASSLGGWRKETQYF

D: .
V: TRBV30
size: .
length: 12
J: TRBJ1-1
DNA: TGTGCCTGGAGCTTTTGGAACACTGAAGCTTTCTTT
CDR3: CAWSFWNTEAFF

D: .
V: TRBV2
size: .
length: 14
J: TRBJ2-3
DNA: TGTGCCAGCAGTGTTGGGGGGAGCACAGATACGCAGTATTTT
CDR3: CASSVGGSTDTQYF

D: .
V: TRBV5-1
size: once
length: 13
J: TRBJ1-5
DNA: TGCGCCAGCAGCCCCCAGGGGAATCAGCCCCAGCATTTT
CDR3: CASSPQGNQPQHF

D: TRBD2
V: TRBV2
size: .
length: 15
J: TRBJ2-5
DNA: TGTGCCAGTTTGCGGGCTAGCGGGGGACAAGAGACCCAGTACTTC
CDR3: CASLRASGGQETQYF

D: .
V: TRBV11-2
size: .
length: 13
J: TRBJ1-2
DNA: TGTGCCAGCAGCCCAGTTGCTAACTATGGCTACACCTTC
CDR3: CASSPVANYGYTF

D: TRBD1
V: TRBV5-1
size: .
length: 14
J: TRBJ1-6
DNA: TGCGCCAGCAGCTTGGACAGGGGAAATTCACCCCTCCACTTT
CDR3: CASSLDRGNSPLHF

D: .
V: TRBV23-1
size: .
length: 14
J: TRBJ2-2
DNA: TGCGCCAGCAGTCAGGCTCGCCGCACCGGGGAGCTGTTTTTT
CDR3: CASSQARRTGELFF

D: .
V: TRBV11-2
size: .
length: 17
J: TRBJ1-4
DNA: TGTGCCAGCAGCTCGATCAGGGGAACTAGAACTAATGAAAAACTGTTTTTT
CDR3: CASSSIRGTRTNEKLFF

D: .
V: TRBV5-1
size: .
length: 14
J: TRBJ2-2
DNA: TGCGCCAGCAGGGAGGCGCAGTCGACCGGGGAGCTGTTTTTT
CDR3: CASREAQSTGELFF

D: TRBD2
V: TRBV2
size: .
length: 16
J: TRBJ2-3
DNA: TGTGCCAGCAGTGGGGCGGGTAGCGGGGGGTTGGATACGCAGTATTTT
CDR3: CASSGAGSGGLDTQYF

D: TRBD1
V: TRBV4-1
size: .
length: 14
J: TRBJ1-5
DNA: TGCGCCAGCAGCCTTACAGGGGAGAATCAGCCCCAGCATTTT
CDR3: CASSLTGENQPQHF

D: .
V: TRBV5-6
size: .
length: 12
J: TRBJ1-1
DNA: TGTGCCAGCAACCTGGGCAGGGGTGAAGCTTTCTTT
CDR3: CASNLGRGEAFF

D: TRBD1
V: TRBV5-1
size: few
length: 17
J: TRBJ2-4
DNA: TGCGCCAGCAGCCCCGGACAGGGGGCGGGGAGTGGTGGAAACCAGTACTTC
CDR3: CASSPGQGAGSGGNQYF

D: TRBD2
V: TRBV4-3
size: .
length: 14
J: TRBJ2-5
DNA: TGCGCCAGCAGCCAAGGGACTAGTCAAGAGACCCAGTACTTC
CDR3: CASSQGTSQETQYF

D: .
V: TRBV9
size: once
length: 11
J: TRBJ2-1
DNA: TGTGCCAGCAGCGCCCACGCGAATCCGTTCTTC
CDR3: CASSAHANPFF

D: TRBD1
V: TRBV7-9
size: .
length: 13
J: TRBJ1-2
DNA: TGTGCCAGCAGTTCGGGACAGATTGATGGCTACACCTTC
CDR3: CASSSGQIDGYTF

D: TRBD1
V: TRBV6-6
size: .
length: 15
J: TRBJ1-1
DNA: TGTGCCAGCAGTTATAGGACAGGGCTGAACACTGAAGCTTTCTTT
CDR3: CASSYRTGLNTEAFF

D: TRBD2
V: TRBV4-1
size: .
length: 16
J: TRBJ2-3
DNA: TGCGCCAGCAGCCAAGTACTAGCGGGGGTGGAGGATACGCAGTATTTT
CDR3: CASSQVLAGVEDTQYF

D: TRBD2
V: TRBV10-3
size: .
length: 14
J: TRBJ2-3
DNA: TGTGCCATCGGAGCGGGAATTAGCACAGATACGCAGTATTTT
CDR3: CAIGAGISTDTQYF

D: TRBD2
V: TRBV29-1
size: few
length: 15
J: TRBJ2-5
DNA: TGCAGCGTCGGGGGGTCGGCAGGTTGGAGAGAGACCCAGTACTTC
CDR3: CSVGGSAGWRETQYF

D: .
V: TRBV19
size: .
length: 15
J: TRBJ1-1
DNA: TGTGCCAGTAGTATAGATACACAGGGAAACACTGAAGCTTTCTTT
CDR3: CASSIDTQGNTEAFF

D: TRBD1
V: TRBV5-1
size: few
length: 14
J: TRBJ1-2
DNA: TGCGCCAGCAGCGAGACACAGGGGAGGAATGGCTACACCTTC
CDR3: CASSETQGRNGYTF